The clone carrying this TCR beta chain has a count of ten or more. This CDR3 spans 15 amino acids. Germline CDR1 is SNHLY and CDR2 is FYNNEI. Trimming removed 3 bases from V and 3 bases from J, with 14 bases in between. The data stem from a study of T cells in Graves' hyperthyroidism and ophthalmopathy. PBMCs were sourced from approximately 9 ml fresh peripheral blood. It was RNA transcripts that yielded the amplified TCR beta CDR3 regions. A set of HTBI primers served as the primers for a first-round RT-PCR of the TCR CDR3. TCRdb ran MiXCR on the multiplex PCR reads and lists one entry per CDR3 protein. This repertoire shows hundreds of thousands of distinct CDR3 sequences, 15% to 20% found once; its top ten account for 3.8%.

Sequencing was carried out using blood. V usage is TRBV2 and J usage is TRBJ1-1, with D possibly matching TRBD1 (5 bases). The TCR was taken from a woman aged 25 to 39 with Graves' hyperthyroidism. The CDR3: CASSDPGPGDTEAFF. The DNA of the CDR3 is TGTGCCAGCAGTGATCCTGGGCCGGGGGACACTGAAGCTTTCTTT. The complete variable domain, with remaining parts taken from reference TRBV2 and TRBJ1-1, reads EPEVTQTPSHQVTQMGQEVILRCVPISNHLYFYWYRQILGQKVEFLVSFYNNEISEKSEIFDDQFSVERPDGSNFTLKIRSTKLEDSAMYFCASSDPGPGDTEAFFGQGTRLTVV.